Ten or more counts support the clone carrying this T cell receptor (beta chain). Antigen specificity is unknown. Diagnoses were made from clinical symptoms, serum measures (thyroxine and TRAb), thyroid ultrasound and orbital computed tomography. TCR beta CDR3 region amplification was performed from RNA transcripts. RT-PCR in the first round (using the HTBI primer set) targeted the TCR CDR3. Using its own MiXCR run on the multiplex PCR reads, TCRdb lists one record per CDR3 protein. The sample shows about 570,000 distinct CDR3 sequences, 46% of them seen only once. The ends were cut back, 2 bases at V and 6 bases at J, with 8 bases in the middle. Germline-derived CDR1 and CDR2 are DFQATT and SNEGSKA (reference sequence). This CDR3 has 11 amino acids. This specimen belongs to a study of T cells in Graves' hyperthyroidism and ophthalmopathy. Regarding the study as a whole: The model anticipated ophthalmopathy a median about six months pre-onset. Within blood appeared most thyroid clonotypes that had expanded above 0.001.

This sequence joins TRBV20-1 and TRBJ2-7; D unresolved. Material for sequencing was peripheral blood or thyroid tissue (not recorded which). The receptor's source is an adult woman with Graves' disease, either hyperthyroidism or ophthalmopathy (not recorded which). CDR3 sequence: CSARPTSEQYF. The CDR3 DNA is TGCAGTGCTAGACCCACCTCCGAGCAGTACTTC.